The 18 T cell receptor beta chains presented below share a single source sample, sequenced in a study of blood T cell repertoires in COVID-19. Some clones are missing from TCRdb's copy, which holds only in-frame ones; the method was immunoSEQ multiplex PCR. This sample carries fewer than 300,000 clones, around 89% of them seen once, and the ten largest clones take around 0.8%. Sequenced sample: peripheral blood. The receptors shown here come from a young man with acute or convalescent COVID-19.

The genes are TRBV7-9 and TRBJ2-1, with TRBD2 matching over 7 bases. Germline lookup yields CDR1 SEHNR and CDR2 FQNEAQ (reference sequence). This CDR3 has 16 amino acids. V was pared by 1 base and J by 3 bases, with 6 bases of the junction left unmatched. The CDR3 DNA reads as TGTGCCAGCAGCTTAGGGTCTAGCGGTAACTACAATGAGCAGTTCTTC. Its translation: CASSLGSSGNYNEQFF.

The genes are TRBV11-3 and TRBJ1-6; D may be TRBD1 (5 bases). From germline, CDR1 is SGHNT and CDR2 YENEEA. The CDR3 sequence is 17 residues long. Trimming stripped 5 bases from V and 9 bases from J, with 23 bases between. CDR3 residues: CASSPDLDSPERSPLHF. As DNA, the CDR3 is TGTGCCAGCAGCCCAGACCTTGACAGTCCAGAGCGTTCACCCCTCCACTTT.

The chain uses TRBV29-1 and TRBJ1-1; TRBD1 agrees at 9 bases. Germline V gene data show CDR1 as SQVTM and CDR2 as ANQGSEA. The J segment lost 4 bases and the V segment lost 4 bases, leaving 16 bases of the junction unmatched. This CDR3 is 17 amino acids long. The CDR3: CSVASRWTGERGTEAFF. CDR3 in DNA: TGCAGCGTTGCTTCCCGCTGGACAGGGGAAAGGGGCACTGAAGCTTTCTTT.

This chain joins TRBV5-1 and TRBJ1-4; unclear D gene. Germline V CDR1 and CDR2: SGHRS, YFSETQ. This CDR3 region has 15 residues. V lost 0 bases to trimming and J lost 0 bases, with 6 bases between them. CDR3 region: CASSLGASTNEKLFF. CDR3 DNA: TGCGCCAGCAGCTTGGGGGCCTCAACTAATGAAAAACTGTTTTTT.

The rearrangement uses TRBV5-4 and TRBJ2-7; D not certain. The V gene lost 2 bases and the J gene lost 4 bases, with 13 bases spanning the gap. The CDR3 runs to 14 residues. CDR1 SGHNT and CDR2 YYREEE come from the germline V gene (reference sequence). CDR3 nucleotides: TGTGCCAGCAGCTTTGAGAATACTCCTTACGAGCAGTACTTC. Its protein product is CASSFENTPYEQYF.

This chain uses TRBV5-4 with TRBJ1-1; D remains ambiguous. CDR3 size: 12 residues. V was cut by 3 bases and J by 2 bases, with 5 bases left in between. Germline CDR1 is SGHNT and CDR2 is YYREEE (reference sequence). CDR3 in DNA: TGTGCCAGCAGCTCTATTAACACTGAAGCTTTCTTT. Protein product: CASSSINTEAFF.

The chain joins TRBV24-1 to TRBJ2-1; perhaps TRBD1 as D (6 bases). Germline V gene sequence: CDR1 KGHDR, CDR2 SFDVKD. The V end was cut by 4 bases, the J end by 7 bases, with 13 bases between. The CDR3 runs to 14 residues. The CDR3 spells CATSDSWTENEQFF. The CDR3 DNA sequence: TGTGCCACCAGTGACTCCTGGACAGAAAATGAGCAGTTCTTC.

The J gene is TRBJ2-1, the V gene TRBV7-9, with 7 nucleotides matching TRBD2. The germline CDR1 and CDR2 sequences are SEHNR and FQNEAQ (reference sequence). CDR3 length equals 15 residues. Trimming cost V 2 bases and J 3 bases; bases outside gene matches: 4. The CDR3 protein is CASSLPTSFYNEQFF. The CDR3 DNA sequence: TGTGCCAGCAGCTTACCGACTAGCTTCTACAATGAGCAGTTCTTC.

Concerning this clone itself: Its ends do not fully match the called genes, so a read error is possible. The genes are TRBV28 and TRBJ1-6; D not certain. This CDR3 contains 13 residues. Germline V gives CDR1 MDHEN, CDR2 SYDVKM. The CDR3 nucleotides are TGTGCCAGCGAAGATACGCGGGGAGTCCAGTGGTTCTTT. Translating it yields CASEDTRGVQWFF.

The chain couples TRBV14 to TRBJ1-2, with 9 bases aligning to TRBD1. Germline CDR1 and CDR2: SGHDN and FVKESK. J lost 3 bases, V lost 4 bases, and 3 bases had no gene match. CDR3 length equals 14 residues. The CDR3 spells CASSPNRGHYGYTF. In nucleotides, the CDR3 is TGTGCCAGCAGCCCGAACAGGGGGCACTATGGCTACACCTTC.

The rearrangement links TRBV6-1 to TRBJ2-6, with D hard to call. Germline CDR1 reads MNHNS; CDR2 reads SASEGT. Between the trimmed V and J ends, which lost 2 bases and 0 bases, there was a span of 2 bases. This CDR3 is 14 amino acids long. CDR3 residues: CASSEYSGANVLTF. CDR3 sequence (DNA): TGTGCCAGCAGTGAATACTCTGGGGCCAACGTCCTGACTTTC.

The chain is built from TRBV11-2 and TRBJ2-1, with TRBD1 as a possible D gene (6 bases). Per the germline V gene, CDR1 is SGHAT and CDR2 is FQNNGV. V dropped 3 bases and J dropped 7 bases, with 16 bases sitting between them. The CDR3 spans 15 residues. The CDR3 DNA reads as TGTGCCAGCAGCTTTCAGCAGGGGCGGCGGAATGAGCAGTTCTTC. Translation: CASSFQQGRRNEQFF.

The rearrangement links TRBV4-1 to TRBJ1-6; perhaps TRBD1 as D (5 bases). The CDR3 has 17 residues. From germline, CDR1 is MGHRA and CDR2 YSYEKL. With 2 bases removed from V and 0 bases from J, the gap between germline ends came to 11 bases. The DNA of the CDR3 is TGCGCCAGCAGCCAACAGGACATCAACTCCTATAATTCACCCCTCCACTTT. It yields the protein CASSQQDINSYNSPLHF.

The rearrangement links TRBV5-1 to TRBJ1-1, with D tentatively TRBD1 (5 bases). In germline, CDR1 is SGHRS, CDR2 YFSETQ. The CDR3 loop spans 15 amino acids. Trimming took 3 bases from V and 4 from J, leaving 16 bases between them. The CDR3 nucleotides read TGCGCCAGCAGCTCGGGGACGGCGGAGGGCACTGAAGCTTTCTTT. Protein: CASSSGTAEGTEAFF.

The chain joins TRBV21-1 to TRBJ2-5; the D segment call TRBD1 is taken from the table without a DNA check. TRBV21-1 is a known pseudogene. The CDR3 is 16 amino acids. Here the CDR3 reads CASSGGTGVSQETQYF. The CDR3 nucleotides read TGTGCCAGCAGCGGAGGGACAGGGGTCTCCCAAGAGACCCAGTACTTC.

The chain links TRBV6-5 to TRBJ2-1; TRBD1 aligns across 11 bases. Per germline, CDR1 MNHEY and CDR2 SVGAGI. The J segment lost 10 bases and the V segment lost 10 bases, leaving 12 bases of the junction unmatched. This CDR3 has 14 residues. DNA of the CDR3: TGTGCCACCTGCCGGGACAGGGGGACATGCGAGCAGTTCTTC. Its protein product is CATCRDRGTCEQFF.

The V call is TRBV3-1 (or the pseudogene TRBV3-2), the J call TRBJ1-2; perhaps TRBD1 as D (5 bases). This CDR3 is built from 14 residues. Trimming removed 4 bases from V and 6 bases from J, with 15 bases in between. The germline V gene encodes CDR1 LGHDT and CDR2 YNNKEL (reference sequence). CDR3 residues: CASSPLGAGHGYTF. CDR3 nucleotides: TGTGCCAGCAGCCCCCTAGGGGCAGGGCATGGCTACACCTTC.

This rearrangement joins TRBV15 to TRBJ1-1; perhaps TRBD1 as D (5 bases). Trimming cost V 5 bases and J 3 bases, with 10 bases left between them. This CDR3 spans 13 amino acids. The germline gives CDR1 LNHNV, CDR2 YYDKDF (reference sequence). CDR3 residues: CATSETGDTEAFF. As DNA, the CDR3 is TGTGCCACCAGCGAGACGGGGGACACTGAAGCTTTCTTT.